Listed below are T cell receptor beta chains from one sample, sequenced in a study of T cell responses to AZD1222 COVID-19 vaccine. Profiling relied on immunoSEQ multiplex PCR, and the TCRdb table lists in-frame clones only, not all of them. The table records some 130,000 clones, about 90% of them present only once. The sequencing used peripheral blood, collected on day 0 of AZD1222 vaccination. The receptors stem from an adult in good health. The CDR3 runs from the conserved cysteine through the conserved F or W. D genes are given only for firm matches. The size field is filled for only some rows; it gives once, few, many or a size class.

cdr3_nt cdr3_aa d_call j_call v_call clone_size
TGCGCCAGCAGCCAAGTCATGGGACAGGGAAGGCTGATAGGCACTGAAGCTTTCTTT CASSQVMGQGRLIGTEAFF TRBD1 TRBJ1-1 TRBV4-1 -
TGTGCCAGCTCACCGCTCCAGCTTCAGGGGGCTATCACCTACGAGCAGTACTTC CASSPLQLQGAITYEQYF TRBD1 TRBJ2-7 TRBV18 -
TGTGCCAGCAGACGACAGGGGGCGTACACTGAAGCTTTCTTT CASRRQGAYTEAFF TRBD1 TRBJ1-1 TRBV28 -
TGTGCCAGCAGCCTAATACTAGCGGACTACGAGCAGTACTTC CASSLILADYEQYF TRBD2 TRBJ2-7 TRBV6-5 -
TGTGCCAGCAGCTTCCTACCGGGATCACGAGGCGATGAGCAGTTCTTC CASSFLPGSRGDEQFF - TRBJ2-1 TRBV7-3 once
TGTGCCAGCAGCGATAATACAGGGGGCGGTTTGGACACCATATATTTT CASSDNTGGGLDTIYF TRBD1 TRBJ1-3 TRBV9 -
TGTGCCAGCAGTTTAGGGGGGAAGGGTCGTGGCTACACCTTC CASSLGGKGRGYTF - TRBJ1-2 TRBV28 -
TGTGCCAGCAGCTTTTCAGGATTTCAGCCCCAGCATTTT CASSFSGFQPQHF - TRBJ1-5 TRBV7-9 -
TGTGCCAGCAGTTACTTACAGGGTGAAGCTTTCTTT CASSYLQGEAFF - TRBJ1-1 TRBV6-2/TRBV6-3 -
TGTGCCAGCAGTGTCGACGGAGGTTCCAATGCTAATGAAAAACTGTTTTTT CASSVDGGSNANEKLFF - TRBJ1-4 TRBV7-8 -
TGCGCCAGCAGCTTGGACGGGGACCTGGCGCCCCAGCATTTT CASSLDGDLAPQHF - TRBJ1-5 TRBV5-1 -
TGTGCCAGCAGTGAGTCCCCTTCAGGACCCCTCCACTTT CASSESPSGPLHF - TRBJ1-6 TRBV12-3/TRBV12-4 -
TGTGCCAGCAGCTTAGTGCCAAGGGGGGCCAAGAACTACGAGCAGTACTTC CASSLVPRGAKNYEQYF - TRBJ2-7 TRBV7-8 -
TGTGCCAGCAGTCGTGACCAATACAATGAGCAGTTCTTC CASSRDQYNEQFF - TRBJ2-1 TRBV6-6 -
TGTGCCAGCAGCTTGGGGATGGAGTACACTGAAGCTTTCTTT CASSLGMEYTEAFF - TRBJ1-1 TRBV7-2 -
TGTGCCAGCGTAGCGGGGAGAAGCACAGATACGCAGTATTTT CASVAGRSTDTQYF TRBD2 TRBJ2-3 TRBV2 -